Described below is a single T cell receptor (beta chain) sequence and its context. This entry belongs to a study of blood T cell repertoires in COVID-19. At the level of the study: Researchers got acute and convalescent COVID-19 samples from the United States, Italy and Spain. PBMCs, B-cell-depleted T cells, or T cells provided the cDNA or gDNA that made up the material.

Original handling: Nucleated cell number was recorded as an estimate derived from reference gene primer amplification. Some clones are missing from TCRdb's copy, which holds only in-frame ones; the method was immunoSEQ multiplex PCR. V and J calls and clone size are as listed in that table; D and trimming were resolved from the DNA. The profile shows about 230,000 clones, roughly 82% of them singletons. Germline-derived CDR1 and CDR2 are LGHDT and YNNKEL (reference sequence). This CDR3 has 16 amino acids. Germline trimming cut 4 bases from V and 5 bases from J; bases unmatched to any gene: 11. The TCR comes from a middle-aged woman who had recovered from COVID-19. This chain joins TRBV3-1 (or the pseudogene TRBV3-2) and TRBJ2-7, with TRBD1 identical over 10 bases. The sample was peripheral blood. The CDR3 DNA follows: TGTGCCAGCAGCCCCCCCCCGGGACAGGGGAACCACGAGCAGTACTTC. Its translation is CASSPPPGQGNHEQYF.